Below are 22 T cell receptor beta chains sequenced from a single sample in a study of control samples from healthy donors and cancer patients. TCRdb keeps only in-frame clones here, not all; method: immunoSEQ multiplex PCR. Altogether 140,000 or so clones are present, 89% being singletons, with the ten largest covering 4.9%. Input material: blood. These receptors were taken from a man younger than 40 in good health.

CDR3 protein: CASSIPPGWEQYF. In DNA form, the CDR3 reads TGTGCCAGCAGCATTCCCCCAGGGTGGGAGCAGTACTTC. This rearrangement joins TRBV6-6 to TRBJ2-7, with TRBD1 as a possible D gene (5 bases). Between the trimmed V and J ends, which lost 6 bases and 7 bases, there was a span of 16 bases. From germline, CDR1 is MNHNY and CDR2 SVGAGI (reference sequence). The CDR3 extends over 13 amino acids.

The chain uses TRBV5-1 and TRBJ2-3; the match to TRBD1 covers 10 bases. The CDR3 runs 14 residues. V gave up 3 bases and J gave up 4 bases; unmatched junction bases: 2. Germline V CDR1 and CDR2: SGHRS, YFSETQ. The DNA of the CDR3 is TGCGCCAGCAGCTCCGGGACAGGGGCAGATACGCAGTATTTT. Translation gives CASSSGTGADTQYF.

The J gene is TRBJ1-4, the V gene TRBV18; D is ambiguous. This CDR3 region has 14 residues. The germline V gene has CDR1 KGHSH and CDR2 LQKENI. V lost 3 bases and J lost 4, with 9 bases in between. This chain's CDR3 is CASSPSSGNEKLFF. Here the CDR3 DNA reads TGTGCCAGCTCACCGTCCTCGGGTAATGAAAAACTGTTTTTT. The variable domain in full, with the rest retrieved from reference TRBV18 and TRBJ1-4, is NAGVMQNPRHLVRRRGQEARLRCSPMKGHSHVYWYRQLPEEGLKFMVYLQKENIIDESGMPKERFSAEFPKEGPSILRIQQVVRGDSAAYFCASSPSSGNEKLFFGSGTQLSVL.

The chain employs TRBV5-4 and TRBJ2-7; 9 positions agree with TRBD2. Trimming removed 4 bases from V and 4 bases from J; junction bases left unmatched: 9. Per germline, CDR1 SGHNT and CDR2 YYREEE (reference sequence). This CDR3 has 15 residues. CDR3 in amino acids: CASSTSSGIGYEQYF. As DNA, the CDR3 is TGTGCCAGCAGCACATCTAGCGGGATTGGGTACGAGCAGTACTTC.

V usage is TRBV12-3 or TRBV12-4 and J usage is TRBJ1-1, with a weak D call TRBD1 (5 bases). V lost 0 bases and J 6 bases, leaving 8 bases between the germline ends. The CDR3 extends over 13 amino acids. In nucleotides, the CDR3 is TGTGCCAGCAGTTTAGCGCCAGGGTCTGAAGCTTTCTTT. Translated: CASSLAPGSEAFF.

This clone has just a few counts. The CDR3 region is CASSMRTSGRAYEQYF. Here the CDR3 DNA reads TGTGCCAGTAGTATGAGGACTAGCGGGAGAGCCTACGAGCAGTACTTC. The chain couples TRBV19 to TRBJ2-7; 13 nucleotides line up with TRBD2. Germline V gene sequence: CDR1 LNHDA, CDR2 SQIVND (reference sequence). Germline trimming cut 3 bases from V and 2 bases from J; bases unmatched to any gene: 4. The CDR3 covers 16 residues.

The genes are TRBV6-5 and TRBJ1-2, with a weak D call TRBD1 (5 bases). Per the germline V gene, CDR1 is MNHEY and CDR2 is SVGAGI. This CDR3 has 16 amino acids. V lost 0 bases, J lost 5 bases, and 16 bases lay in between. The CDR3 DNA sequence: TGTGCCAGCAGTTACTCACGAACCGACAGTCTATATGGCTACACCTTC. It encodes CASSYSRTDSLYGYTF.

This rearrangement joins TRBV7-9 to TRBJ2-1; D is unresolved. From germline, CDR1 is SEHNR and CDR2 FQNEAQ (reference sequence). This CDR3 region has 13 residues. Deletions cut 4 bases from V and 5 bases from J, with 9 bases between. CDR3 amino acids: CASSYSKDNEQFF. The CDR3, as DNA: TGTGCCAGCAGCTATTCAAAGGACAATGAGCAGTTCTTC.

The chain links TRBV27 to TRBJ2-6; no firm D call. The CDR3 is 16 residues long. Germline assignment: CDR1 MNHEY and CDR2 SMNVEV (reference sequence). Trimming removed 5 bases from V and 0 bases from J, with 11 bases in between. The CDR3 region is CASSLTDNSGANVLTF. CDR3 coding DNA: TGTGCCAGCAGTCTGACCGACAACTCTGGGGCCAACGTCCTGACTTTC.

CDR3: CASSYSTALGDYEQYF. CDR3 nucleotide sequence: TGTGCCAGCAGTTACTCGACGGCCTTGGGGGACTACGAGCAGTACTTC. The V and J genes are TRBV6-2 or TRBV6-3 and TRBJ2-7, with D possibly being TRBD1 or TRBD2 (5 bases each). The CDR3 consists of 16 residues. In germline, CDR1 is MNHEY, CDR2 SVGEGT. V lost 0 bases to trimming and J lost 3 bases, with 15 bases between them.

The chain has TRBV9 and TRBJ2-3, with D perhaps being TRBD1 or TRBD2 (5 bases each). Per germline, CDR1 SGDLS and CDR2 YYNGEE. The CDR3 is made up of 15 amino acids. V dropped 1 base and J dropped 1 base, with 10 bases sitting between them. The CDR3 region is CASSVKGSRTDTQYF. CDR3 in DNA: TGTGCCAGCAGCGTAAAGGGGAGCCGCACAGATACGCAGTATTTT.

The chain joins TRBV7-3 to TRBJ2-7, with a tentative D call TRBD1 (6 bases). V lost 0 bases, J lost 5 bases, and 8 bases lay in between. CDR1 SGHTA and CDR2 FQGTGA come from the germline V gene. The CDR3 sequence is 13 residues long. DNA of the CDR3: TGTGCCAGCAGCTTAACCCACAGGGACGAGCAGTACTTC. This encodes CASSLTHRDEQYF.

The chain links TRBV7-3 to TRBJ1-2; 8 bases line up with TRBD1. There are 19 residues in the CDR3. After removal of 1 base from V and 5 bases from J, the junction contained 18 bases not matched to a gene. CDR1 and CDR2 (germline): SGHTA, FQGTGA. The CDR3 bases are TGTGCCAGCAGCTTAAAGCCGCGGGGAGGACAGGGTGTAGAGTATGGCTACACCTTC. It translates to CASSLKPRGGQGVEYGYTF.

The gene calls are TRBV7-2 and TRBJ2-3, with no clear D. Germline values: CDR1 SGHTA, CDR2 FQGNSA. V lost 0 bases and J 3 bases, leaving 7 bases between the germline ends. There are 14 residues in the CDR3. The CDR3 DNA reads as TGTGCCAGCAGCTTAGCGCGGCTGACAGATACGCAGTATTTT. Its protein is CASSLARLTDTQYF.

The chain has TRBV7-3 and TRBJ1-2; a possible D gene is TRBD1 (6 bases). This CDR3 contains 14 residues. CDR1 is SGHTA and CDR2 is FQGTGA in the germline V gene. The germline V and J ends were trimmed by 5 bases and 4 bases, with 14 bases remaining between them. This chain's CDR3 is CASSPQGGGYGYTF. The CDR3 DNA sequence: TGTGCCAGCAGCCCACAAGGGGGAGGCTATGGCTACACCTTC.

The chain uses TRBV5-1 and TRBJ1-5; no reliable D call. Per germline, CDR1 SGHRS and CDR2 YFSETQ. The CDR3 is 16 residues long. Trimming shortened V by 4 bases and J by 0 bases, and 14 bases separated the two germline ends. CDR3 residues: CASSLEKIISNQPQHF. The CDR3, as DNA: TGCGCCAGCAGCCTTGAGAAAATAATTAGCAATCAGCCCCAGCATTTT.

This clone has a handful of counts. The V gene is TRBV19, the J gene TRBJ2-3; TRBD1 agrees at 9 bases. This CDR3 has 14 residues. Germline-derived CDR1 and CDR2 are LNHDA and SQIVND (reference sequence). V was clipped by 1 base and J by 4 bases; unmatched bases: 0. The CDR3 nucleotides read TGTGCCAGTAGTATAGGACAGGGGGCAGATACGCAGTATTTT. Its protein product is CASSIGQGADTQYF.

This rearrangement joins TRBV4-3 to TRBJ2-3; D is ambiguous. The CDR3 consists of 16 residues. The V gene lost 3 bases and the J gene lost 4 bases, with 17 bases spanning the gap. The germline V gene encodes CDR1 LGHNA and CDR2 YSLEER. CDR3 residues: CASSQAEFTAADTQYF. The CDR3 nucleotides read TGCGCCAGCAGCCAGGCGGAATTCACCGCGGCAGATACGCAGTATTTT.

The V and J genes are TRBV2 and TRBJ2-2; a weak D match, TRBD1 (7 bases). This CDR3 spans 15 amino acids. Trimming pared 7 bases from V and 5 bases from J, leaving 17 bases between. Germline V gene data show CDR1 as SNHLY and CDR2 as FYNNEI. The CDR3 loop is CASNDREVWTGELFF. For the CDR3, the DNA is TGTGCCAGCAACGACAGGGAGGTATGGACCGGGGAGCTGTTTTTT.

This chain joins TRBV15 and TRBJ2-5; weak D call: TRBD2 (6 bases). Germline CDR1 and CDR2: LNHNV and YYDKDF (reference sequence). The V end lost 5 bases, the J end lost 1 base, and 11 bases lay between the germline ends. The CDR3 runs to 14 residues. The CDR3 protein is CATSDREFQETQYF. CDR3 DNA sequence: TGTGCCACCAGCGACCGGGAGTTCCAAGAGACCCAGTACTTC.

V and J are TRBV7-2 and TRBJ2-1; D tentatively reads TRBD1 or TRBD2 (5 bases each). Germline V gives CDR1 SGHTA, CDR2 FQGNSA. V dropped 1 base and J dropped 8 bases, with 9 bases sitting between them. The CDR3 runs 13 residues. Written as DNA, the CDR3 is TGTGCCAGCAGCTTAGAGGGGAGTCATGAGCAGTTCTTC. Its translation is CASSLEGSHEQFF.

The chain couples TRBV4-3 to TRBJ1-3; D uncertain. The CDR3 spans 17 residues. Between the trimmed V and J ends, which lost 2 bases and 0 bases, there was a span of 14 bases. Germline V gene sequence: CDR1 LGHNA, CDR2 YSLEER. The CDR3 nucleotides read TGCGCCAGCAGCCAACCAAAATCAGGCTTCTCTGGAAACACCATATATTTT. Translating it yields CASSQPKSGFSGNTIYF.